This TCR beta chain was obtained from a study of cytomegalovirus exposure and HLA in healthy donors. Amplification used 60 Vbeta primers and 13 Jbeta primers. Using immunoSEQ multiplex PCR, the repertoire was profiled, and TCRdb retains in-frame clones only, with some absent. The repertoire includes hundreds of thousands of clones, roughly 91% of them detected once, and approximately 1% sits in the top ten. Germline V CDR1 and CDR2: SGHTA, FQGTGA. V gave up 6 bases and J gave up 2 bases; unmatched junction bases: 8. The CDR3 consists of 15 residues. The source material was PBMCs. The chain recombines TRBV7-3 with TRBJ2-3, with 7 positions matching TRBD2. The receptor comes from a woman between 18 and 30 years old in good health and CMV-seronegative. DNA of the CDR3: TGTGCCAGCAGGCAGAACCGGGACTACACAGATACGCAGTATTTT. Translating gives CASRQNRDYTDTQYF.